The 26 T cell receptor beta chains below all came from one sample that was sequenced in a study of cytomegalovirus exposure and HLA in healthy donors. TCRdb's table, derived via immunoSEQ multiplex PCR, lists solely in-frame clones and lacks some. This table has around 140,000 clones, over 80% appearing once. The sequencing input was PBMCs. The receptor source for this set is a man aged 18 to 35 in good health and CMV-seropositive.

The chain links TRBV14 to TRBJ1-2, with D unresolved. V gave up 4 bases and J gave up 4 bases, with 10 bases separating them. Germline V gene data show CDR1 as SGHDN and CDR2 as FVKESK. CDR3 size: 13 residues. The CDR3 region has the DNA TGTGCCAGCAGCCCTCCGGACTCCTATGGCTACACCTTC. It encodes CASSPPDSYGYTF.

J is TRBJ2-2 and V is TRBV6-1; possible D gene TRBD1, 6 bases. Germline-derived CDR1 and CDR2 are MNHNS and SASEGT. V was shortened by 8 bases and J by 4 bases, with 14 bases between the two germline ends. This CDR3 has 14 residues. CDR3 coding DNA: TGTGCCAGCGGGCGGACAGAAATCACCGGGGAGCTGTTTTTT. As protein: CASGRTEITGELFF.

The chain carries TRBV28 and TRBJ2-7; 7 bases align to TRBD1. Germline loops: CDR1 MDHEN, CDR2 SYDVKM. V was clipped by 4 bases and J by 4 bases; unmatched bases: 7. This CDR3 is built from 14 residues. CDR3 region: CASSSGTVSYEQYF. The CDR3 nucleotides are TGTGCCAGCAGTTCCGGGACAGTTTCGTACGAGCAGTACTTC.

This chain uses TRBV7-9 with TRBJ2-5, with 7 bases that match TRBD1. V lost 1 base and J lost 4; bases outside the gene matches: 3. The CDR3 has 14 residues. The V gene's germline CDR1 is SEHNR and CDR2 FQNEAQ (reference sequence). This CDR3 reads CASSLGTGVETQYF. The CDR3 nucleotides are TGTGCCAGCAGCTTAGGAACAGGGGTAGAGACCCAGTACTTC. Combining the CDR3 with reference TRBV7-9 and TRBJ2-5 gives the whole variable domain DTGVSQNPRHKITKRGQNVTFRCDPISEHNRLYWYRQTLGQGPEFLTYFQNEAQLEKSRLLSDRFSAERPKGSFSTLEIQRTEQGDSAMYLCASSLGTGVETQYFGPGTRLLVL.

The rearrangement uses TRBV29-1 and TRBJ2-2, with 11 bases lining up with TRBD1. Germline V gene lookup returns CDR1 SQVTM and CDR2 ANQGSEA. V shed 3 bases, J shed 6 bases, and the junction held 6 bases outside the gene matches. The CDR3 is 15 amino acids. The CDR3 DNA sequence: TGCAGCGTTGATCCGGGACAGGGGGGACCCGGGGAGCTGTTTTTT. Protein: CSVDPGQGGPGELFF.

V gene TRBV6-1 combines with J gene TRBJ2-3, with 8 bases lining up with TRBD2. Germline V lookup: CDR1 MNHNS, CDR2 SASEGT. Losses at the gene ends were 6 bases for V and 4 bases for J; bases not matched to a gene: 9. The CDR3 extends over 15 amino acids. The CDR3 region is CASSGTRDVADTQYF. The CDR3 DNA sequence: TGTGCCAGCAGCGGGACTAGGGATGTCGCAGATACGCAGTATTTT.

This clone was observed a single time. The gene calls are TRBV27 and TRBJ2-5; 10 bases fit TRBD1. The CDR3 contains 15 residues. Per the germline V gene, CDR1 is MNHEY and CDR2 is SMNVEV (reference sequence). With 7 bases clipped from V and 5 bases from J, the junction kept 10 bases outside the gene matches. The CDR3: CASNTGTGARETQYF. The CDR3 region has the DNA TGTGCCAGCAATACTGGGACAGGGGCCCGGGAGACCCAGTACTTC.

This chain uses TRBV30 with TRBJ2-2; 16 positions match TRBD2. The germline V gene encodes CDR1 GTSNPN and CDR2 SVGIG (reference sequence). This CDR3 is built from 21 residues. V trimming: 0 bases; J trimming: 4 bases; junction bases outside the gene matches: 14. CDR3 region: CAWSVFPSGLAGGPATGELFF. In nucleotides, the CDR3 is TGTGCCTGGAGTGTGTTCCCCTCGGGACTAGCGGGAGGGCCGGCCACCGGGGAGCTGTTTTTT.

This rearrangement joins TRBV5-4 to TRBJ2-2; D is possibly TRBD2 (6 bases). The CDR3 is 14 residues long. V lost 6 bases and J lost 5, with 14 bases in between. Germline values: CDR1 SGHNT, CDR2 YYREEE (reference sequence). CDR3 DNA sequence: TGTGCCAGCAAGGACTACCATGGAACCGGGGAGCTGTTTTTT. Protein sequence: CASKDYHGTGELFF.

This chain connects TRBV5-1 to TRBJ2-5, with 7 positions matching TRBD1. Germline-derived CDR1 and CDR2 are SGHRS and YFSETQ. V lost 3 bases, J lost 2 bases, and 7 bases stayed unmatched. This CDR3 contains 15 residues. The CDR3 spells CASSWTGTAQETQYF. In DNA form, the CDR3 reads TGCGCCAGCAGCTGGACCGGGACAGCGCAAGAGACCCAGTACTTC.

In DNA, the CDR3 is TGTGCCAGCAGTGAACAGGGGGCGCGCACTGAAGCTTTCTTT. Its translation: CASSEQGARTEAFF. The chain uses TRBV25-1 and TRBJ1-1; TRBD1 aligns across 8 bases. Trimming removed 2 bases from V and 4 bases from J; junction bases left unmatched: 3. The CDR3 is made up of 14 amino acids. Germline V lookup: CDR1 MGHDK, CDR2 SYGVNS.

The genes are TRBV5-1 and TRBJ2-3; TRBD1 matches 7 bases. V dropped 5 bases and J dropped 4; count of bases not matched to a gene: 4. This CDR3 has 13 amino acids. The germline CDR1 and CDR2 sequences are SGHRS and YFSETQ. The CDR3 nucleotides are TGCGCCAGCAGGAAGGGGGCATCAGATACGCAGTATTTT. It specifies CASRKGASDTQYF.

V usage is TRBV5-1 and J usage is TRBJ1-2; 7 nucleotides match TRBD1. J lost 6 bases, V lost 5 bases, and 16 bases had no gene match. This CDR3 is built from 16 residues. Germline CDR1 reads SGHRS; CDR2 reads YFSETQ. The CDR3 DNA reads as TGCGCCAGCAGAACCACAACAGGGGCCTACCCTGATGGCTACACCTTC. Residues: CASRTTTGAYPDGYTF.

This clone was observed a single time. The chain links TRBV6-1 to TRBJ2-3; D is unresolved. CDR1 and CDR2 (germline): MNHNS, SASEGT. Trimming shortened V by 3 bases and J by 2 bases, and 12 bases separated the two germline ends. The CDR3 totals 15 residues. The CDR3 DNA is TGTGCCAGCAGTGAGACTGGATTCCACACAGATACGCAGTATTTT. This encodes CASSETGFHTDTQYF.

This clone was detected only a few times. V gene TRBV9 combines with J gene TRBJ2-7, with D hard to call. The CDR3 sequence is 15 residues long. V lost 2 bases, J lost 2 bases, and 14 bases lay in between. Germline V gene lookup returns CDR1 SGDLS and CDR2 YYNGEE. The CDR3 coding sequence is TGTGCCAGCAGCGTTAGCTCTGGCCAAGCCTACGAGCAGTACTTC. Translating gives CASSVSSGQAYEQYF.

CDR3 protein: CATSSPPGGGAGYTF. CDR3 DNA sequence: TGTGCCACCAGCAGTCCCCCCGGGGGGGGCGCAGGCTACACCTTC. The chain joins TRBV15 to TRBJ1-2, with D tentatively TRBD1 (6 bases). From germline, CDR1 is LNHNV and CDR2 YYDKDF (reference sequence). V was pared by 3 bases and J by 8 bases, with 19 bases between. The CDR3 runs to 15 residues.

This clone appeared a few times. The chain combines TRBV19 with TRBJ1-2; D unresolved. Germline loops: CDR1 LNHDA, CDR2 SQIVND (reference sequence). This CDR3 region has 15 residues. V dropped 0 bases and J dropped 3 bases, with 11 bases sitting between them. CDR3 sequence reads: CASSIDIQDDYGYTF. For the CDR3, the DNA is TGTGCCAGTAGTATAGATATCCAGGATGACTATGGCTACACCTTC. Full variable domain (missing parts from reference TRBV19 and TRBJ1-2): DGGITQSPKYLFRKEGQNVTLSCEQNLNHDAMYWYRQDPGQGLRLIYYSQIVNDFQKGDIAEGYSVSREKKESFPLTVTSAQKNPTAFYLCASSIDIQDDYGYTFGSGTRLTVV.

CDR3 residues: CASSKSQGTEQYF. The CDR3 nucleotides are TGTGCCAGCAGCAAGAGTCAGGGGACCGAGCAGTACTTC. V is TRBV11-3 and J is TRBJ2-7, with D perhaps matching TRBD1 (6 bases). CDR3 length: 13 residues. V was trimmed by 5 bases and J by 6 bases, leaving 14 bases between them. Germline CDR1 reads SGHNT; CDR2 reads YENEEA.

The CDR3 is CASSRRLNTEAFF. The CDR3 bases are TGTGCCAGCAGCCGCAGGTTGAACACTGAAGCTTTCTTT. The rearrangement links TRBV5-4 to TRBJ1-1; D is undetermined. The germline V gene encodes CDR1 SGHNT and CDR2 YYREEE (reference sequence). The CDR3 extends over 13 amino acids. Trimming stripped 4 bases from V and 0 bases from J, with 7 bases between.

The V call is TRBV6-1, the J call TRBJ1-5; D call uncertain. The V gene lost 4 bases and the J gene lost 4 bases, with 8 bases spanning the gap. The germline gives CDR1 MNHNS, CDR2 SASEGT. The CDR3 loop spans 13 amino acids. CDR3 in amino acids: CASSVGSNQPQHF. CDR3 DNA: TGTGCCAGCAGTGTAGGGAGTAATCAGCCCCAGCATTTT.

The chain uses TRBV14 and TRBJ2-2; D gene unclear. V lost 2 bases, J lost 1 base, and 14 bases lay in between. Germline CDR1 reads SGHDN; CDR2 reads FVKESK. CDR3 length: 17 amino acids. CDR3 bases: TGTGCCAGCAGCCAAATAAAGTCCCGGTGGAACACCGGGGAGCTGTTTTTT. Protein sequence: CASSQIKSRWNTGELFF.

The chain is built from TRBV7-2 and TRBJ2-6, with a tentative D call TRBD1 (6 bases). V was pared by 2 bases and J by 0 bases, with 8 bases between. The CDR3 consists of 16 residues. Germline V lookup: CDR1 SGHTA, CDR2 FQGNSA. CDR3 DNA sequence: TGTGCCAGCAGCTTAACAGGGTACTCTGGGGCCAACGTCCTGACTTTC. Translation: CASSLTGYSGANVLTF. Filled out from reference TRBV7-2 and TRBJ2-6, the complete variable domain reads GAGVSQSPSNKVTEKGKDVELRCDPISGHTALYWYRQSLGQGLEFLIYFQGNSAPDKSGLPSDRFSAERTGGSVSTLTIQRTQQEDSAVYLCASSLTGYSGANVLTFGAGSRLTVL.

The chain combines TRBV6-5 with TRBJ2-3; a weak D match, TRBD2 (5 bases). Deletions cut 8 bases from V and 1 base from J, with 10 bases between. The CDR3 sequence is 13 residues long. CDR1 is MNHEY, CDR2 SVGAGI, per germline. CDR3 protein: CASREGGTDTQYF. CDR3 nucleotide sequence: TGTGCCAGCCGGGAAGGAGGCACAGATACGCAGTATTTT.

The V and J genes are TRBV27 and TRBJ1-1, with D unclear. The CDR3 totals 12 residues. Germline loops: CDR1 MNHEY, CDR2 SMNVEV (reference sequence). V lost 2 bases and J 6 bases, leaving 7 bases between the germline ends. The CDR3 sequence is CASSLVGSEAFF. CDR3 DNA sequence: TGTGCCAGCAGTTTAGTCGGGTCTGAAGCTTTCTTT.

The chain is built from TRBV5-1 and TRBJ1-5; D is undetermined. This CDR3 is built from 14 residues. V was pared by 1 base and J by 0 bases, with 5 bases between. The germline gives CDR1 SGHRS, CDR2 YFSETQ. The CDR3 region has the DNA TGCGCCAGCAGCTTGTCGGGTAGCAATCAGCCCCAGCATTTT. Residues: CASSLSGSNQPQHF. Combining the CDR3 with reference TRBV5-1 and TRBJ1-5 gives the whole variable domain KAGVTQTPRYLIKTRGQQVTLSCSPISGHRSVSWYQQTPGQGLQFLFEYFSETQRNKGNFPGRFSGRQFSNSRSEMNVSTLELGDSALYLCASSLSGSNQPQHFGDGTRLSIL.

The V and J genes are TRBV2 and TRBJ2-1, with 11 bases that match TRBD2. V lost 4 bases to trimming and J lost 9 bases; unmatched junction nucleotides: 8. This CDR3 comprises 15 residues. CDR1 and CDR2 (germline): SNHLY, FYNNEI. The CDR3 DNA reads TGTGCCAGCAGTGTAACTAGCGGGAGTGTAGTTGAGCAGTTCTTC. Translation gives CASSVTSGSVVEQFF.